This entry concerns a single T cell receptor beta chain. Germline CDR1 reads LGHNA; CDR2 reads YSLEER. V shed 4 bases and J shed 4 bases, with 11 bases lying between them. The CDR3 runs to 14 residues. The sample is drawn from a study of blood T cells in healthy people across ages. Sample-barcoded 5' priming and a J-beta primer mix drove a second PCR of about 7 to 12 cycles. TCRdb ran MiXCR on the 5' RACE reads and lists one entry per CDR3 protein. This sample has over 1,200,000 distinct CDR3 sequences; approximately 59% occur once, and the top ten carry roughly 7%. Total RNA, at least 5 micrograms per sample, was extracted from PBMCs.

The sequencing input was blood. The J gene is TRBJ1-5, the V gene TRBV4-3; D might be TRBD1 (5 bases). The receptor comes from a man aged 18 to 29 in good health. The CDR3 spells CASSLDWGNQPQHF. CDR3 bases: TGCGCCAGCAGCCTCGACTGGGGGAATCAGCCCCAGCATTTT.